This T cell receptor (beta chain) was observed in a study of blood T cell repertoires in COVID-19. The overall study: Samples came from the United States, Italy and Spain, spanning acute and convalescent COVID-19.

Produced via immunoSEQ multiplex PCR; TCRdb's table is partial and in-frame only. The table lists over 85,000 clones, 65% to 80% of them singletons. Per germline, CDR1 MNHEY and CDR2 SVGAGI. Germline trimming cut 6 bases from V and 0 bases from J; bases unmatched to any gene: 4. This CDR3 contains 14 residues. The chain uses TRBV6-5 and TRBJ1-1; 7 bases are a match to TRBD1. The sequenced material came from peripheral blood. This TCR was sampled from a woman aged 60-75 years with acute or convalescent COVID-19. In DNA, the CDR3 is TGTGCCAGCAGGCCGGGACAGATGAACACTGAAGCTTTCTTT. This translates into CASRPGQMNTEAFF.